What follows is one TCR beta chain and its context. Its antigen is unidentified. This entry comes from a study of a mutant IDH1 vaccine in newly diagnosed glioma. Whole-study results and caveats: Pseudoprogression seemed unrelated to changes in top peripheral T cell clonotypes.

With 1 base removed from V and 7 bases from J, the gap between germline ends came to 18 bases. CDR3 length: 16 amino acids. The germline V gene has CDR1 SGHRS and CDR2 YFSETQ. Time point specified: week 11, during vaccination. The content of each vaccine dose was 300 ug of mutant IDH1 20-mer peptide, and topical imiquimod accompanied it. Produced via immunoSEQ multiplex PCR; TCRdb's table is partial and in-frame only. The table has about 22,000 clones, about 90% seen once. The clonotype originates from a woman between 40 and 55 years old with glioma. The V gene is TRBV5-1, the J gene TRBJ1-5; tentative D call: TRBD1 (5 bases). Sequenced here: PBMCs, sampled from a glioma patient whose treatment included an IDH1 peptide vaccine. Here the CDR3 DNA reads TGCGCCAGCAGCTTGAGTGGCGGGGACGGGGGGCAGCCCCAGCATTTT. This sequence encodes CASSLSGGDGGQPQHF.